Shown below are 24 T cell receptor beta chains from a single sample sequenced in a study of cytomegalovirus exposure and HLA in healthy donors. Use of 60 Vbeta and 13 Jbeta primers characterized the PCR. Sequenced by immunoSEQ multiplex PCR; TCRdb stores in-frame clones only, minus some. The top ten hold 3.6% of the sample, which has 120,000 or so clones, about four fifths seen once. Sequenced input: PBMCs. Every receptor here comes from a woman between 35 and 50 years old in good health and CMV-seropositive.

This clone was seen more than once but under ten times. V and J are TRBV7-9 and TRBJ2-1; 7 bases are a match to TRBD1. Germline V gene data show CDR1 as SEHNR and CDR2 as FQNEAQ (reference sequence). CDR3 length: 15 amino acids. J lost 3 bases, V lost 2 bases, and 4 bases had no gene match. Here the CDR3 DNA reads TGTGCCAGCAGCTTACCTAGGGACAGCTACAATGAGCAGTTCTTC. Translation: CASSLPRDSYNEQFF.

This clone has a handful of counts. The genes are TRBV21-1 and TRBJ1-1. TRBV21-1 is noted as a pseudogene. The CDR3 length is 15 residues. DNA of the CDR3: TGTGCCAGCAGCAAAGGCGGGGGGCTCCGCACTGAAGCTTTCTTT. Residues: CASSKGGGLRTEAFF.

The genes are TRBV27 and TRBJ2-1; 12 bases align to TRBD2. Germline CDR1 MNHEY, CDR2 SMNVEV (reference sequence). The V gene end was trimmed by 5 bases and the J gene end by 6 bases; junction bases not matched to a gene: 5. This CDR3 region has 15 residues. The CDR3 sequence is CASSIWTSGANEQFF. CDR3 nucleotides: TGTGCCAGCAGTATATGGACTAGCGGGGCCAATGAGCAGTTCTTC.

This clone has just a few counts. The chain carries TRBV2 and TRBJ2-6; 9 bases are a match to TRBD2. V dropped 4 bases and J dropped 0; count of bases not matched to a gene: 7. CDR3 length equals 18 residues. Germline-derived CDR1 and CDR2 are SNHLY and FYNNEI. CDR3 sequence reads: CASSVSAGGPSGANVLTF. The CDR3 bases are TGTGCCAGCAGTGTCTCGGCGGGAGGGCCCTCTGGGGCCAACGTCCTGACTTTC.

This chain uses TRBV9 with TRBJ2-5; tentatively, D is TRBD2 (5 bases). Germline-derived CDR1 and CDR2 are SGDLS and YYNGEE. Trimming removed 0 bases at V and 5 bases at J, with 17 bases between. This CDR3 has 16 residues. CDR3 sequence (DNA): TGTGCCAGCAGCGTAGGGCTAGCACCAACGGGGGAGACCCAGTACTTC. Translation gives CASSVGLAPTGETQYF.

This chain links TRBV2 with TRBJ2-7; tentative D call: TRBD1 (5 bases). The germline V and J ends were trimmed by 6 bases and 2 bases, with 8 bases remaining between them. The CDR3 extends over 12 amino acids. Germline V gene lookup returns CDR1 SNHLY and CDR2 FYNNEI. The CDR3 region has the DNA TGTGCCAGCAGGACAGAGCCCTACGAGCAGTACTTC. Translating gives CASRTEPYEQYF.

This clone was detected only once. The junction does not match germline at one end; this may be a read error. V and J are TRBV2 and TRBJ1-2; 8 positions match TRBD1. The germline V gene encodes CDR1 SNHLY and CDR2 FYNNEI. The CDR3 consists of 17 residues. The CDR3 loop reads CASSVPSKTGEVYGYIF. The CDR3 DNA is TGTGCCAGCAGTGTCCCCTCGAAGACAGGGGAAGTATATGGCTACATCTTC. The variable domain in full, completed from reference TRBV2 and TRBJ1-2, reads EPEVTQTPSHQVTQMGQEVILRCVPISNHLYFYWYRQILGQKVEFLVSFYNNEISEKSEIFDDQFSVERPDGSNFTLKIRSTKLEDSAMYFCASSVPSKTGEVYGYIFGSGTRLTVV.

The CDR3 spells CASSTGGPGTQYF. The CDR3 coding sequence is TGTGCCAGCAGTACGGGAGGGCCGGGGACCCAGTACTTC. This chain uses TRBV6-5 with TRBJ2-5; TRBD2 agrees at 8 bases. With 5 bases clipped from V and 7 bases from J, the junction kept 6 bases outside the gene matches. The V gene's germline CDR1 is MNHEY and CDR2 SVGAGI. This CDR3 has 13 residues.

This clone was observed a few times. The V call is TRBV5-1, the J call TRBJ1-1, with TRBD1 matching 9 bases. The length of the CDR3 is 15 residues. V gave up 2 bases and J gave up 12 bases; unmatched junction bases: 14. Germline values: CDR1 SGHRS, CDR2 YFSETQ. CDR3 sequence: CASSLWGPGQGMTFF. DNA of the CDR3: TGCGCCAGCAGCTTATGGGGCCCGGGACAGGGAATGACTTTCTTT.

This clone was recorded only once. The chain has TRBV5-6 and TRBJ2-1, with TRBD2 matching 8 bases. CDR1 SGHDT and CDR2 YYEEEE come from the germline V gene. This CDR3 is built from 15 residues. Trimming at V came to 0 bases and at J to 3 bases, leaving 2 bases not matched to a gene. The CDR3 sequence is CASSLVLADYNEQFF. The CDR3 coding sequence is TGTGCCAGCAGCTTGGTACTAGCGGACTACAATGAGCAGTTCTTC.

This chain links TRBV2 with TRBJ2-3, with 10 nucleotides matching TRBD2. The trim removed 4 bases at V and 2 bases at J, leaving 9 bases unmatched. The CDR3 spans 17 residues. CDR1 is SNHLY, CDR2 FYNNEI, per germline. The CDR3 nucleotides are TGTGCCAGCAGTGGGTTAGCGGGGGGCCTTATCACAGATACGCAGTATTTT. This translates into CASSGLAGGLITDTQYF.

The gene calls are TRBV19 and TRBJ1-2, with 9 bases lining up with TRBD1. CDR1 and CDR2 (germline): LNHDA, SQIVND (reference sequence). The trim removed 5 bases at V and 7 bases at J, leaving 11 bases unmatched. The CDR3 runs to 15 residues. Here the CDR3 DNA reads TGTGCCAGTAGTCCAACTACGACAGGGGGTGTTGGCTACACCTTC. This sequence encodes CASSPTTTGGVGYTF.

V gene TRBV29-1 combines with J gene TRBJ2-1; 9 nucleotides align to TRBD2. This CDR3 is 14 amino acids long. With 4 bases clipped from V and 5 bases from J, the junction kept 6 bases outside the gene matches. Germline CDR1 SQVTM, CDR2 ANQGSEA. DNA for the CDR3: TGCAGCGTTGTCCTAGCGGGACGGGACAATGAGCAGTTCTTC. It encodes CSVVLAGRDNEQFF.

This clone was detected only once. The chain links TRBV4-1 to TRBJ2-7; tentative D call: TRBD2 (6 bases). The CDR3 has 15 residues. CDR1 is MGHRA and CDR2 is YSYEKL in the germline V gene. With 3 bases removed from V and 7 bases from J, the gap between germline ends came to 19 bases. The CDR3 sequence is CASSQSGTETLEQYF. For the CDR3, the DNA is TGCGCCAGCAGCCAGTCCGGGACTGAGACTTTGGAGCAGTACTTC.

This rearrangement joins TRBV7-6 to TRBJ2-7, with TRBD1 identical over 10 bases. Trimming cost V 5 bases and J 2 bases; bases outside gene matches: 3. CDR1 and CDR2 (germline): SGHVS, FNYEAQ. The CDR3 loop spans 14 amino acids. The CDR3 region is CASSAGTGAYEQYF. The CDR3 DNA reads TGTGCCAGCAGCGCCGGGACAGGGGCCTACGAGCAGTACTTC.

The chain uses TRBV19 and TRBJ2-3, with 7 bases matching TRBD2. Losses at the gene ends were 6 bases for V and 0 bases for J; bases not matched to a gene: 9. Germline CDR1 LNHDA, CDR2 SQIVND (reference sequence). The CDR3 runs 16 residues. CDR3 nucleotides: TGTGCCAGTAGCAGCAGACTAGCAGCTAGCACAGATACGCAGTATTTT. Amino acids: CASSSRLAASTDTQYF.

On this clone: The sample holds other DNA sequences that translate to the same CDR3. The rearrangement joins TRBV28 to TRBJ2-7; D remains ambiguous. Germline CDR1 reads MDHEN; CDR2 reads SYDVKM. The CDR3 length is 11 residues. The V and J ends lost 4 bases and 3 bases respectively, with 4 bases between them. CDR3 in amino acids: CASSSGYEQYF. CDR3 in DNA: TGTGCCAGCAGTTCCGGCTACGAGCAGTACTTC. Full variable domain (outside the CDR3, taken from reference TRBV28 and TRBJ2-7): DVKVTQSSRYLVKRTGEKVFLECVQDMDHENMFWYRQDPGLGLRLIYFSYDVKMKEKGDIPEGYSVSREKKERFSLILESASTNQTSMYLCASSSGYEQYFGPGTRLTVT.

The chain has TRBV19 and TRBJ1-5, with D possibly being TRBD1 (6 bases). The CDR3 is 18 amino acids. Germline V gene sequence: CDR1 LNHDA, CDR2 SQIVND (reference sequence). Trimming removed 2 bases at V and 0 bases at J, with 17 bases between. The CDR3 DNA sequence: TGTGCCAGTAGTATATATCTCGGACAGCTGAATAGCAATCAGCCCCAGCATTTT. Translated, it gives CASSIYLGQLNSNQPQHF.

Here the CDR3 reads CASSLAGRAAGEQYF. The CDR3 coding sequence is TGTGCCAGCAGCTTAGCGGGCAGGGCCGCAGGCGAGCAGTACTTC. The rearrangement uses TRBV7-9 and TRBJ2-7; tentatively, D is TRBD1 (5 bases). Germline loops: CDR1 SEHNR, CDR2 FQNEAQ (reference sequence). The V and J ends lost 0 bases and 6 bases respectively, with 15 bases between them. This CDR3 region has 15 residues.

The chain is built from TRBV18 and TRBJ2-2, with a possible D match to TRBD1 (6 bases). Germline CDR1 reads KGHSH; CDR2 reads LQKENI. Trimming left V 5 bases short and J 3 bases short, with 16 bases between. This CDR3 region has 16 residues. The CDR3 loop is CASSTRGRGHTGELFF. The CDR3 DNA follows: TGTGCCAGCTCAACCCGGGGCAGGGGTCACACCGGGGAGCTGTTTTTT.

The chain combines TRBV5-1 with TRBJ2-7, with TRBD2 identical over 14 bases. The germline V gene has CDR1 SGHRS and CDR2 YFSETQ. The ends lost 4 bases at V and 4 bases at J; junction bases unmatched: 7. The CDR3 totals 16 residues. The DNA of the CDR3 is TGCGCCAGCAGCCCGGGACTAGCGGGAGCAAGGTACGAGCAGTACTTC. It specifies CASSPGLAGARYEQYF.

The gene calls are TRBV18 and TRBJ2-7; 8 nucleotides match TRBD2. This CDR3 has 17 residues. V lost 1 base and J lost 6; bases outside the gene matches: 14. From germline, CDR1 is KGHSH and CDR2 LQKENI. CDR3 protein: CASSPRGPGLVVSEQYF. The CDR3 bases are TGTGCCAGCTCACCACGCGGACCGGGACTAGTGGTCAGCGAGCAGTACTTC.

This clone is a singleton in its sample. This chain connects TRBV7-2 to TRBJ1-1; D perhaps matches TRBD1 (5 bases). The CDR3 spans 14 residues. The V end was cut by 5 bases, the J end by 3 bases, with 13 bases between. The germline gives CDR1 SGHTA, CDR2 FQGNSA. The CDR3 region has the DNA TGTGCCAGCAGCCCAAGTGGCAGGGACACTGAAGCTTTCTTT. It specifies CASSPSGRDTEAFF.

This rearrangement joins TRBV14 to TRBJ2-1, with D possibly matching TRBD1 (5 bases). V dropped 4 bases and J dropped 10 bases, with 14 bases sitting between them. Per the germline V gene, CDR1 is SGHDN and CDR2 is FVKESK. The CDR3 is 13 residues long. The CDR3 here is CASSPADIREQFF. CDR3 DNA: TGTGCCAGCAGCCCCGCGGACATTAGGGAGCAGTTCTTC.